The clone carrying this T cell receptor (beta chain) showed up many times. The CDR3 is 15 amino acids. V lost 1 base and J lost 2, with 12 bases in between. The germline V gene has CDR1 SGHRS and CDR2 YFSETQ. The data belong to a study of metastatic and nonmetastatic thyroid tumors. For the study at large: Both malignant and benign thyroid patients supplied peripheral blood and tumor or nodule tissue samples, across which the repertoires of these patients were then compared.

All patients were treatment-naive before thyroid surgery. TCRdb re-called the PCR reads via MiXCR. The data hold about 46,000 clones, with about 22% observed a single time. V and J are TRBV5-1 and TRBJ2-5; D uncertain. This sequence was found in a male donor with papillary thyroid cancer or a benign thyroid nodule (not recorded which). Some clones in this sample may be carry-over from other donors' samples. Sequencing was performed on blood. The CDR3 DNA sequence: TGCGCCAGCAGCTTGTCCGCAGGAAAGCAAGAGACCCAGTACTTC. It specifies CASSLSAGKQETQYF.